The 31 T cell receptor beta chains in this list originate from one sample, sequenced in a study of T cells in Graves' hyperthyroidism and ophthalmopathy. Amplification of TCR beta CDR3 regions was performed using RNA transcripts as template. HTBI primers were used for first-round RT-PCR of the TCR CDR3. Using its own MiXCR run on the multiplex PCR reads, TCRdb lists one record per CDR3 protein. The table records a few hundred thousand distinct CDR3 sequences, more than 15% of them present only once. Material for sequencing was blood. All receptors come from a woman aged 60-75 years with Graves' ophthalmopathy.

The chain has TRBV30 and TRBJ1-2, with D possibly being TRBD1 (6 bases). There are 15 residues in the CDR3. Germline V gene data show CDR1 as GTSNPN and CDR2 as SVGIG (reference sequence). V was shortened by 0 bases and J by 2 bases, with 13 bases between the two germline ends. CDR3 DNA: TGTGCCTGGAGTGTATACAGGGTGCTAAACTATGGCTACACCTTC. Protein product: CAWSVYRVLNYGYTF. The complete variable domain, with remaining parts taken from reference TRBV30 and TRBJ1-2, reads SQTIHQWPATLVQPVGSPLSLECTVEGTSNPNLYWYRQAAGRGLQLLFYSVGIGQISSEVPQNLSASRPQDRQFILSSKKLLLSDSGFYLCAWSVYRVLNYGYTFGSGTRLTVV.

Many counts were recorded for this clonotype. The V call is TRBV5-8, the J call TRBJ2-5; 8 positions match TRBD2. Germline V gene lookup returns CDR1 SGHTS and CDR2 YDEGEE. The CDR3 contains 14 residues. Unmatched junction bases numbered 4, after V lost 1 base and J lost 5 bases. Here the CDR3 reads CASSLYSSGETQYF. The CDR3 coding sequence is TGTGCCAGCAGCTTGTACTCTAGCGGGGAGACCCAGTACTTC.

The V and J genes are TRBV7-2 and TRBJ2-1; the D gene is possibly TRBD2 (5 bases). Germline-derived CDR1 and CDR2 are SGHTA and FQGNSA. Trimming cost V 8 bases and J 0 bases, with 14 bases left between them. CDR3 length equals 15 residues. CDR3 amino acids: CASLTAASSYNEQFF. In nucleotides, the CDR3 is TGTGCCAGCTTAACAGCGGCCAGCTCCTACAATGAGCAGTTCTTC.

There are many counts of this clonotype. The chain links TRBV20-1 to TRBJ1-5, with a tentative D call TRBD1 (5 bases). The length of the CDR3 is 16 residues. With 1 base removed from V and 1 base from J, the gap between germline ends came to 14 bases. CDR1 is DFQATT and CDR2 is SNEGSKA in the germline V gene (reference sequence). DNA for the CDR3: TGCAGTGCTAGAGCTGGGGGGGTAGGAAGCAATCAGCCCCAGCATTTT. The encoded protein is CSARAGGVGSNQPQHF.

The rearrangement joins TRBV7-2 to TRBJ2-7, with D possibly being TRBD1 or TRBD2 (5 bases each). There are 16 residues in the CDR3. CDR1 SGHTA and CDR2 FQGNSA come from the germline V gene. Trimming left V 2 bases short and J 3 bases short, with 17 bases between. CDR3 DNA sequence: TGTGCCAGCAGCTTAACGGGGACGGCGATCCGCTACGAGCAGTACTTC. This codes for CASSLTGTAIRYEQYF.

This clonotype was recorded at least ten times. J is TRBJ1-6 and V is TRBV12-3 or TRBV12-4; TRBD1 agrees at 10 bases. The CDR3 runs to 13 residues. V was pared by 4 bases and J by 9 bases, with 0 bases of the junction left unmatched. In DNA, the CDR3 is TGTGCCAGCAGTTGGGACAGGGGTTCACCCCTCCACTTT. Its translation is CASSWDRGSPLHF.

V usage is TRBV3-1 and J usage is TRBJ2-3; 11 bases map to TRBD2. Germline values: CDR1 LGHDT, CDR2 YNNKEL (reference sequence). V was pared by 0 bases and J by 2 bases, with 7 bases of the junction left unmatched. The CDR3 has 18 amino acids. The CDR3 DNA reads TGTGCCAGCAGCCAAGAGGGACTAGCGGCCGGTTTCACAGATACGCAGTATTTT. It codes for CASSQEGLAAGFTDTQYF.

This clonotype appeared many times. The chain uses TRBV5-5 and TRBJ2-3; no firm D call. V shed 0 bases and J shed 1 base, with 15 bases lying between them. Germline assignment: CDR1 SGHKS and CDR2 YYEKEE (reference sequence). The CDR3 extends over 17 amino acids. Written as DNA, the CDR3 is TGTGCCAGCAGCTTGGTCGGTTCAGCGCTAGGCACAGATACGCAGTATTTT. The encoded protein is CASSLVGSALGTDTQYF.

The chain employs TRBV9 and TRBJ2-5; D is unresolved. From germline, CDR1 is SGDLS and CDR2 YYNGEE. There are 13 residues in the CDR3. V was cut by 3 bases and J by 5 bases, with 11 bases left in between. Here the CDR3 DNA reads TGTGCCAGCAGCGGCACGCTCGGGGAGACCCAGTACTTC. This codes for CASSGTLGETQYF.

At least ten counts were recorded for this clonotype. V and J are TRBV5-5 and TRBJ1-2; 9 bases match TRBD1. Germline CDR1 and CDR2: SGHKS and YYEKEE (reference sequence). J was trimmed by 3 bases and V by 7 bases; bases with no gene match: 13. The CDR3 covers 16 residues. The CDR3 bases are TGTGCCAGCGGACTGACCGGGACAGGGACCGACTATGGCTACACCTTC. It codes for CASGLTGTGTDYGYTF.

The V gene is TRBV20-1, the J gene TRBJ1-1, with D tentatively TRBD1 (6 bases). The V gene's germline CDR1 is DFQATT and CDR2 SNEGSKA (reference sequence). The CDR3 runs to 14 residues. V gave up 1 base and J gave up 4 bases, with 13 bases separating them. CDR3 amino acids: CSARVGGAFTEAFF. CDR3 nucleotides: TGCAGTGCTAGAGTGGGGGGCGCGTTCACTGAAGCTTTCTTT.

This clonotype was observed many times. The chain combines TRBV2 with TRBJ2-3; tentatively, D is TRBD2 (5 bases). V lost 6 bases and J 5 bases, leaving 12 bases between the germline ends. CDR1 and CDR2 (germline): SNHLY, FYNNEI. This CDR3 is 13 amino acids long. In nucleotides, the CDR3 is TGTGCCAGCAGCCCTAACAGCGGAGATACGCAGTATTTT. Its protein is CASSPNSGDTQYF.

V is TRBV5-1 and J is TRBJ2-1; 9 bases match TRBD2. The junction had 2 bases not matched to a gene; V was cut back by 1 base and J by 3 bases. Germline V gene data show CDR1 as SGHRS and CDR2 as YFSETQ. CDR3 size: 15 residues. The CDR3 DNA follows: TGCGCCAGCAGCTTGTTTAGCGGGAGCTACAATGAGCAGTTCTTC. Translation gives CASSLFSGSYNEQFF.

A word on this clonotype: This may be a read error: a much more frequent sequence differs by one nucleotide. This CDR3 is CAWSVVDTGDLFF. CDR3 bases: TGTGCCTGGAGTGTTGTCGACACCGGGGATCTGTTTTTT. The rearrangement joins TRBV30 to TRBJ2-2; D is possibly TRBD2 (5 bases). The CDR3 is 13 amino acids. Germline loops: CDR1 GTSNPN, CDR2 SVGIG (reference sequence).

In this sample, this clonotype turned up many times. The gene calls are TRBV5-1 and TRBJ2-3; the match to TRBD1 covers 7 bases. J gave up 0 bases and V 4 bases, and 5 bases lay outside the gene matches. CDR1 SGHRS and CDR2 YFSETQ come from the germline V gene. The CDR3 is 15 residues long. The CDR3 region has the DNA TGCGCCAGCAGCACGACAGGGCGAAGCACAGATACGCAGTATTTT. Residues: CASSTTGRSTDTQYF. Using reference TRBV5-1 and TRBJ2-3 for the parts outside the CDR3, the full variable domain is KAGVTQTPRYLIKTRGQQVTLSCSPISGHRSVSWYQQTPGQGLQFLFEYFSETQRNKGNFPGRFSGRQFSNSRSEMNVSTLELGDSALYLCASSTTGRSTDTQYFGPGTRLTVL.

Many counts were recorded for this clonotype. V is TRBV7-2 and J is TRBJ2-5; 8 positions match TRBD1. CDR1 and CDR2 (germline): SGHTA, FQGNSA. The V and J ends lost 5 bases and 4 bases, in that order; junction bases with no gene match: 12. The CDR3 contains 16 residues. The CDR3 is CASSLEQGAGRETQYF. CDR3 bases: TGTGCCAGCAGCCTAGAGCAGGGGGCTGGGCGAGAGACCCAGTACTTC. Complete variable domain (other parts from reference TRBV7-2 and TRBJ2-5): GAGVSQSPSNKVTEKGKDVELRCDPISGHTALYWYRQSLGQGLEFLIYFQGNSAPDKSGLPSDRFSAERTGGSVSTLTIQRTQQEDSAVYLCASSLEQGAGRETQYFGPGTRLLVL.

At least ten counts were recorded for this clonotype. J is TRBJ2-3 and V is TRBV5-1; 8 nucleotides align to TRBD2. The germline V gene has CDR1 SGHRS and CDR2 YFSETQ. The CDR3 length is 14 residues. V trimming: 7 bases; J trimming: 2 bases; junction bases outside the gene matches: 6. CDR3 coding DNA: TGCGCCAGCTGGGGCGGGAGGCCCACAGATACGCAGTATTTT. Its protein is CASWGGRPTDTQYF.

In its sample, this clonotype was seen many times. This chain joins TRBV6-1 and TRBJ2-2, with TRBD1 as a possible D gene (5 bases). V lost 6 bases to trimming and J lost 4 bases, with 15 bases between them. This CDR3 spans 15 amino acids. The germline V gene encodes CDR1 MNHNS and CDR2 SASEGT. The CDR3 loop is CASRRPRGATGELFF. For the CDR3, the DNA is TGTGCCAGCAGGAGACCTAGGGGCGCCACCGGGGAGCTGTTTTTT.

This clonotype was picked up a small number of times. This chain uses TRBV28 with TRBJ2-1, with D unresolved. This CDR3 contains 17 residues. The V gene lost 2 bases and the J gene lost 2 bases, with 16 bases spanning the gap. Per germline, CDR1 MDHEN and CDR2 SYDVKM. This CDR3 is CASSLIDTRIPYNEQFF. CDR3 bases: TGTGCCAGCAGTTTAATAGACACCCGAATTCCCTACAATGAGCAGTTCTTC.

This clonotype was detected many times. The chain is built from TRBV10-2 and TRBJ2-7; possibly TRBD2 for D (6 bases). Per the germline V gene, CDR1 is WSHSY and CDR2 is SAAADI. V was pared by 6 bases and J by 5 bases, with 14 bases between. This CDR3 contains 13 residues. CDR3 loop: CASRYGGSHEQYF. CDR3 coding DNA: TGCGCCAGCAGATATGGAGGGTCCCACGAGCAGTACTTC.

This clonotype was picked up many times. The rearrangement links TRBV11-2 to TRBJ1-1, with D perhaps TRBD1 (5 bases). Germline V gene data show CDR1 as SGHAT and CDR2 as FQNNGV. V shed 1 base and J shed 5 bases, with 11 bases lying between them. CDR3 length: 14 amino acids. This chain's CDR3 is CASSLGGDGTEAFF. The CDR3 coding sequence is TGTGCCAGCAGCTTAGGGGGGGACGGAACTGAAGCTTTCTTT. The complete variable domain, with remaining parts taken from reference TRBV11-2 and TRBJ1-1, reads EAGVAQSPRYKIIEKRQSVAFWCNPISGHATLYWYQQILGQGPKLLIQFQNNGVVDDSQLPKDRFSAERLKGVDSTLKIQPAKLEDSAVYLCASSLGGDGTEAFFGQGTRLTVV.

The rearrangement uses TRBV4-3 and TRBJ1-1; a weak D match, TRBD1 (5 bases). Germline V CDR1 and CDR2: LGHNA, YSLEER. CDR3 length equals 11 residues. V was pared by 6 bases and J by 7 bases, with 9 bases between. As DNA, the CDR3 is TGCGCCAGCAGGGGACGGTTTGAAGCTTTCTTT. It codes for CASRGRFEAFF.

This clonotype was recorded at least ten times. This chain uses TRBV7-2 with TRBJ1-1; no definite D call. Trimming took off 5 bases at V and 4 bases at J, with 17 bases between the two ends. Germline CDR1 reads SGHTA; CDR2 reads FQGNSA. This CDR3 is built from 15 residues. The CDR3 protein is CASSPNSQRGTEAFF. CDR3 sequence (DNA): TGTGCCAGCAGCCCAAACTCGCAGCGGGGCACTGAAGCTTTCTTT.

This clonotype was seen repeatedly, ten times or more. The chain couples TRBV18 to TRBJ2-7; 10 bases match TRBD2. Per the germline V gene, CDR1 is KGHSH and CDR2 is LQKENI. This CDR3 is 15 amino acids long. Trimming removed 6 bases from V and 5 bases from J; junction bases left unmatched: 10. For the CDR3, the DNA is TGTGCCAGCTCCCAGGTGCGAGCGGGAGGGAACGAGCAGTACTTC. The encoded protein is CASSQVRAGGNEQYF.

This clonotype was seen ten or more times. The chain has TRBV18 and TRBJ1-4; no reliable D call. The V gene's germline CDR1 is KGHSH and CDR2 LQKENI. The CDR3 covers 15 residues. V lost 0 bases to trimming and J lost 3 bases, with 8 bases between them. For the CDR3, the DNA is TGTGCCAGCTCACCACCCAGCTCGGCTAATGAAAAACTGTTTTTT. This gives the protein CASSPPSSANEKLFF.

This clonotype has more than one count but fewer than ten. V usage is TRBV20-1 and J usage is TRBJ2-3; D may be TRBD1 or TRBD2 (5 bases each). The V and J ends lost 4 bases and 2 bases respectively, with 16 bases between them. CDR1 and CDR2 (germline): DFQATT, SNEGSKA (reference sequence). This CDR3 contains 15 residues. The CDR3 protein is CSAIDGARYTDTQYF. The CDR3 nucleotides are TGCAGTGCTATTGACGGGGCGCGTTACACAGATACGCAGTATTTT.

The chain couples TRBV7-9 to TRBJ1-5, with D maybe TRBD1 (5 bases). V dropped 5 bases and J dropped 1 base, with 15 bases sitting between them. Germline CDR1 and CDR2: SEHNR and FQNEAQ (reference sequence). The CDR3 length is 16 residues. This chain's CDR3 is CASSRAQDNSNQPQHF. CDR3 nucleotides: TGTGCCAGCAGCCGCGCCCAGGACAACAGCAATCAGCCCCAGCATTTT.

This chain uses TRBV6-1 with TRBJ1-5; 9 bases agree with TRBD1. J was trimmed by 6 bases and V by 6 bases; bases with no gene match: 3. The CDR3 has 13 amino acids. CDR1 is MNHNS and CDR2 is SASEGT in the germline V gene. CDR3 residues: CASSTGGGQPQHF. The CDR3 nucleotides read TGTGCCAGCAGCACAGGGGGCGGTCAGCCCCAGCATTTT.

Points on this clonotype: This clone may be a read error of a much larger clone one base away. The rearrangement joins TRBV5-8 to TRBJ2-3; D is unclear. The CDR3 sequence is 16 residues long. CDR1 and CDR2 (germline): SGHTS, YDEGEE. Trimming left V 4 bases short and J 0 bases short, with 15 bases between. This CDR3 reads CASSPGRLASTDTQYF. In nucleotides, the CDR3 is TGTGCCAGCAGCCCCGGACGGCTGGCTAGCACAGATACGCAGTATTTT.

The rearrangement joins TRBV4-1 to TRBJ2-5; TRBD1 might be the D (6 bases). V was trimmed by 2 bases and J by 8 bases, leaving 15 bases between them. The CDR3 is 14 amino acids. The germline CDR1 and CDR2 sequences are MGHRA and YSYEKL. The DNA of the CDR3 is TGCGCCAGCAGCCAACCACAGGGCTTAGCAACCCAGTACTTC. Its translation is CASSQPQGLATQYF.

This clonotype was observed a handful of times. The chain is built from TRBV18 and TRBJ1-4; 9 positions agree with TRBD1. CDR1 is KGHSH, CDR2 LQKENI, per germline. CDR3 size: 15 residues. V dropped 5 bases and J dropped 1; count of bases not matched to a gene: 2. The CDR3: CASSEDRGTNEKLFF. The CDR3 region has the DNA TGTGCCAGCTCAGAGGACAGGGGAACTAATGAAAAACTGTTTTTT.